This record looks at one TCR beta chain sequence and its context. No antigen is known for it. Nothing much larger sits one base from this clone, and base qualities are not available. Each collaborating institution followed its own protocols to collect whole blood in K2EDTA tubes. For TCRbeta analysis, collaborators shipped samples as frozen whole blood, isolated PBMCs, or DNA extracted from either of those sample types. Including the terminal cysteine and phenylalanine, the CDR3 comprises 16 residues. Only the CDR3 region is kept as DNA, spanning 48 bases read in frame from base 1. V sheds 0 bases and J sheds 7 bases, leaving 16 bases between their ends. CDR1 and CDR2 (SGHTA, FQGTGA) derive from the germline V gene. This sample is drawn from a study of blood T cell repertoires in COVID-19 (TCRdb year 2020). Regarding the study in general: Collaborator samples came from the United States, Italy and Spain and covered acute and convalescent phases of COVID-19. The repertoires were released in a freely available public database meant as a resource for research on the immune response to SARS-CoV-2. The sample metadata nearly always contained a de-identified subject ID, COVID-19 status, age in years and sex. HLA class I and class II types, where available, came from metadata supplied by the sample provider rather than from assay-based typing. The prospective study material was composed of cDNA or gDNA derived from T cells, B-cell-depleted T cells, or PBMCs. The samples were drawn from two sources: the first 160 participants of the ongoing ImmuneRACE study, and 950 to 1,500 subjects contributed by 6 global collaborators. Deeply sampled blood TCRbeta repertoires from subjects exposed to, actively infected with, or recovered from COVID-19 were included in the dataset. The full study reports these points: How much clinical and demographic metadata was included differed by source and by participant, and the metadata was provided uncurated.

TCRbeta CDR3 regions were amplified from genomic DNA using the immunoSEQ Assay, a bias-controlled multiplex PCR. Processing in the source paper ran as follows. Within the assay, amplification of reference gene primers was used to estimate how many nucleated cells each sample contained. To quantify the absolute abundance of each unique TCRbeta CDR3 rearrangement, sequence reads were collapsed and filtered. For each sample, productive Simpson clonality was calculated as the square root of Simpson's diversity index over productive rearrangements. The immuneACCESS repertoire file appears here via TCRdb, limited to in-frame rearrangements. These files lack a portion of the clones; in checked studies, under half of the deficit traces to unresolved V genes, and the cause of the others is not known. V, J and clone size derive from that table, while D and trimming were established from the DNA sequence. The sample includes 150,000 to 200,000 clones, with around nine tenths observed a single time. The ten largest clonotypes hold approximately 4% of the sample.

Material: peripheral blood. This TCR came from a man aged 18 to 29 with active or convalescent COVID-19. The rearranged segments are TRBV7-3 and TRBJ2-1; no D segment can be confidently identified. The CDR3 reads CASSLTGSHGLNEQFF. DNA sequence: TGTGCCAGCAGCTTAACGGGCTCCCACGGTCTTAATGAGCAGTTCTTC.